This T cell receptor (beta chain) was captured by sequencing in a study of type 1 regulatory T cells. Study at large: An in vitro protocol generated T-allo10, a Tr1-enriched, alloantigen-specific CD4 T cell product.

Via MiXCR, TCRdb re-called the reads, giving one row per CDR3 protein. The sample holds thousands of distinct CDR3 sequences, approximately 30% seen once. The graft donor-derived T-allo10 cells reportedly recognize host alloantigens, are anergic, and suppress alloantigen-specifically. The CDR3 is 13 amino acids. Trimming removed 0 bases at V and 9 bases at J, with 9 bases between. This clonotype was recorded at least ten times. Its antigen is currently unknown. This receptor was taken from a human donor in good health. The rearrangement uses TRBV12-3 or TRBV12-4 and TRBJ2-1, with D perhaps matching TRBD2 (5 bases). Sequencing input: cultured T cells, either the whole culture or a sorted T cell fraction (not recorded which). As to subset: Tr1-enriched cell product generated in vitro against host alloantigens. This chain's CDR3 is CASSLAGVGEQFF. The DNA of the CDR3 is TGTGCCAGCAGTTTAGCCGGGGTTGGTGAGCAGTTCTTC.